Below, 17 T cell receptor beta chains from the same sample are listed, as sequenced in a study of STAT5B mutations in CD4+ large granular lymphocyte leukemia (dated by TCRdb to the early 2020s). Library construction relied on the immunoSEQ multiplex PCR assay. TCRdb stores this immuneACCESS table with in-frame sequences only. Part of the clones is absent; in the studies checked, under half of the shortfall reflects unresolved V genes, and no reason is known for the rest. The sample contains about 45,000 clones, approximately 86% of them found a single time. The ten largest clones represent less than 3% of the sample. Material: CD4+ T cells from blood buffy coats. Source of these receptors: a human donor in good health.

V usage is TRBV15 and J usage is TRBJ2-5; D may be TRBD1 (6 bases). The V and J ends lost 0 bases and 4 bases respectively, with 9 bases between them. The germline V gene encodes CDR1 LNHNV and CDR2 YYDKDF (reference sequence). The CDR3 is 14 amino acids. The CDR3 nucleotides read TGTGCCACCAGCAGAGACCAGGGGAGAGAGACCCAGTACTTC. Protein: CATSRDQGRETQYF.

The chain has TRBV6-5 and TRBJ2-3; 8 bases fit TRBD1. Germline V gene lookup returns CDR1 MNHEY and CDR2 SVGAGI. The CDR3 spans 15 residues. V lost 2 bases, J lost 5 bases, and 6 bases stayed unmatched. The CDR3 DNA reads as TGTGCCAGCAGTTACCAGGGGGCGCAGGTAGATACGCAGTATTTT. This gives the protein CASSYQGAQVDTQYF.

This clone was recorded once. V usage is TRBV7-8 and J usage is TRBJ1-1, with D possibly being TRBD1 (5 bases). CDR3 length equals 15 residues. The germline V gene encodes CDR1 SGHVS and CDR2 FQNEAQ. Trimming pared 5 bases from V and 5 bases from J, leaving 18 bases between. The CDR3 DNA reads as TGTGCCAGCAGCCGTGTCTCCGGGGCCGGAACTGAAGCTTTCTTT. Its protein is CASSRVSGAGTEAFF.

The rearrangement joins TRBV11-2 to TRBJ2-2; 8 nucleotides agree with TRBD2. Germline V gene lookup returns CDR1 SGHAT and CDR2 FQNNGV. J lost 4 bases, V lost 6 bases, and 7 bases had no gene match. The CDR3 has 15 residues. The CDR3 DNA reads TGTGCCAGCAGTTCAGCGGGAGCGGGCACCGGGGAGCTGTTTTTT. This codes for CASSSAGAGTGELFF.

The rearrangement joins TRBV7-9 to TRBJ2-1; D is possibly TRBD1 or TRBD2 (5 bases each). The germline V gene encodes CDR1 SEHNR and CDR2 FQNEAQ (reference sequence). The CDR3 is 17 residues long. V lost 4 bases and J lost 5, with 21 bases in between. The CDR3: CASSSPTEGKGNNEQFF. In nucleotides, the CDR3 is TGTGCCAGCAGCTCCCCTACAGAGGGTAAGGGGAACAATGAGCAGTTCTTC.

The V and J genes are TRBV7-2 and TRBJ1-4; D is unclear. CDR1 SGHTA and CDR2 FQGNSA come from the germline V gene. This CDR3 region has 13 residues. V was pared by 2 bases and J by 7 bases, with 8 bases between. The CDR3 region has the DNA TGTGCCAGCAGCTTATCCGGCGGTGAAAAACTGTTTTTT. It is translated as CASSLSGGEKLFF. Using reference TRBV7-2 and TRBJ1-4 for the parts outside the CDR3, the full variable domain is GAGVSQSPSNKVTEKGKDVELRCDPISGHTALYWYRQSLGQGLEFLIYFQGNSAPDKSGLPSDRFSAERTGGSVSTLTIQRTQQEDSAVYLCASSLSGGEKLFFGSGTQLSVL.

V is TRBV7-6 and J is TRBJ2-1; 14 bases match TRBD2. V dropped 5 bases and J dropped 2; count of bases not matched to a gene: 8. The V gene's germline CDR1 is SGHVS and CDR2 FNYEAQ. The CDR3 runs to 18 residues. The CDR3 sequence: CASSPRTSGRTTYNEQFF. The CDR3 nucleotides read TGTGCCAGCAGCCCCCGGACTAGCGGGAGGACCACCTACAATGAGCAGTTCTTC.

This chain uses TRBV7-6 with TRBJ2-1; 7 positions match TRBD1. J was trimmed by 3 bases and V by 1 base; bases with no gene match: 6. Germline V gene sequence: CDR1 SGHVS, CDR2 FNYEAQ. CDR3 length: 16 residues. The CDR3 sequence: CASSLDGQVVYNEQFF. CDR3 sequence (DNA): TGTGCCAGCAGCTTAGACGGACAGGTCGTCTACAATGAGCAGTTCTTC.

The DNA of the CDR3 is TGTGCCAGCAGCTTAGGAGGACAGGGAATGAACACTGAAGCTTTCTTT. Residues: CASSLGGQGMNTEAFF. V is TRBV7-2 and J is TRBJ1-1, with 8 bases identical to TRBD1. CDR3 length: 16 amino acids. Germline V gene lookup returns CDR1 SGHTA and CDR2 FQGNSA. Losses at the gene ends were 1 base for V and 0 bases for J; bases not matched to a gene: 4. Full variable domain (remainder filled in from reference TRBV7-2 and TRBJ1-1): GAGVSQSPSNKVTEKGKDVELRCDPISGHTALYWYRQSLGQGLEFLIYFQGNSAPDKSGLPSDRFSAERTGGSVSTLTIQRTQQEDSAVYLCASSLGGQGMNTEAFFGQGTRLTVV.

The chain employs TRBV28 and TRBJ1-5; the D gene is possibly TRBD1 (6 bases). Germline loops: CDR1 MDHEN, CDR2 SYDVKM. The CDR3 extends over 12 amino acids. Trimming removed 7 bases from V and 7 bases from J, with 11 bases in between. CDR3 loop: CASTSGGQPQHF. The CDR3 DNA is TGTGCCAGCACCTCCGGGGGCCAGCCCCAGCATTTT.

The CDR3 protein is CASSIPFRGLTNEQFF. The DNA for the CDR3 is TGTGCCAGTAGTATCCCCTTTCGAGGTTTGACAAATGAGCAGTTCTTC. This chain joins TRBV19 and TRBJ2-1, with D unresolved. Germline V CDR1 and CDR2: LNHDA, SQIVND (reference sequence). V gave up 3 bases and J gave up 7 bases, with 19 bases separating them. The CDR3 totals 16 residues.

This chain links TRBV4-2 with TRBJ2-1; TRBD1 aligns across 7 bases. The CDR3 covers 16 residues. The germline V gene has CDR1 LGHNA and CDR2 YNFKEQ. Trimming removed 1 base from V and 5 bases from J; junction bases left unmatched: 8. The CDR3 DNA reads TGTGCCAGCAGCCAAGGAGGGGGCCTTGGGGACAATGAGCAGTTCTTC. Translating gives CASSQGGGLGDNEQFF.

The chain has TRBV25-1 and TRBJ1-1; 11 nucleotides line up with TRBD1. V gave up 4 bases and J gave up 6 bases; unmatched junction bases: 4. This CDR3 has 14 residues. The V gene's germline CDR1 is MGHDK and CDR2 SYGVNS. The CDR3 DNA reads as TGTGCCAGCAGTGGGACAGGGGGCAGGGCTGAAGCTTTCTTT. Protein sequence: CASSGTGGRAEAFF.

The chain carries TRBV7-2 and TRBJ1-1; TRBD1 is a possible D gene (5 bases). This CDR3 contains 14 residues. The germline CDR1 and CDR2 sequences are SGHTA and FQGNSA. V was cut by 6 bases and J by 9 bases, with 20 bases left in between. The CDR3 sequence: CASSTGPQGSQAFF. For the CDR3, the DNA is TGTGCCAGCAGTACCGGCCCCCAGGGAAGTCAAGCTTTCTTT.

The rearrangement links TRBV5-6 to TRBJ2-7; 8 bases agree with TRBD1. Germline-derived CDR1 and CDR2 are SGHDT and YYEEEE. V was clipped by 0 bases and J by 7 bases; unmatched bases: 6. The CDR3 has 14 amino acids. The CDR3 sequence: CASSLGQGIREQYF. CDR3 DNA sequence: TGTGCCAGCAGCTTGGGACAGGGGATACGGGAGCAGTACTTC.

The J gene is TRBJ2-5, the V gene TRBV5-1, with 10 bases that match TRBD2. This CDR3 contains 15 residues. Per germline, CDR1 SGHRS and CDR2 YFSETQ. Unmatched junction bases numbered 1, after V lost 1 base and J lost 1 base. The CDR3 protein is CASSLRTSGQETQYF. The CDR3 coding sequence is TGCGCCAGCAGCTTGAGGACTAGCGGCCAAGAGACCCAGTACTTC.

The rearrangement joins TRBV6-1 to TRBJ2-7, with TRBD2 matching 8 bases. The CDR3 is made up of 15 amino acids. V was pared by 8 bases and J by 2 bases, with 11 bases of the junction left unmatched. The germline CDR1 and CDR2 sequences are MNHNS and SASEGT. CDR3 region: CASPPAGARPYEQYF. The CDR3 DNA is TGTGCCAGCCCACCAGCGGGAGCCCGTCCCTACGAGCAGTACTTC.